This T cell receptor beta chain was found in a study of shared clonotypes between healthy human individuals (dated by TCRdb to between 2020 and 2021). With respect to the entire study: Three men and two women, aged 18 to 49 years, made up the cohort. For each donor, CD4 naive and CD4 memory were each given three plates, CD8 naive was given two plates, and CD8 memory was given one plate. To estimate repertoire size and how much clonotypes are shared between individuals, the study performed deep sequencing of blood TCR repertoires from five healthy adults. To increase sequencing depth and limit assay-specific biases, TCR repertoire library preparation and sequencing were carried out by different laboratories using diverse techniques. Leukapheresis yielded between about 0.8 and 8.9 billion PBMCs per donor.

Concerning this clone itself: What this receptor recognizes is not known. Nothing much larger sits one base from this clone, and base qualities are not available.

Germline trimming amounts to 2 bases on V and 10 bases on J, with 6 as the count of junction bases outside the gene matches. According to the germline V gene, CDR1 reads MNHNS and CDR2 reads SASEGT. The CDR3 runs 13 amino acids, cysteine and phenylalanine included. The read is trimmed to its CDR3 DNA, 39 bases read in frame from base 1. Healthy HIV-negative adults with no recently reported acute infections or vaccinations were included as donors. Every donor was a Caucasian adult living in Nashville, Tennessee, USA. CD4+ T cells were enriched by magnetic negative selection; naive cells were then positively selected on CD45RA, and the negative fraction formed the memory subset. Blood was collected by leukapheresis, and PBMCs were isolated by Ficoll-Histopaque density gradient centrifugation and then cryopreserved in liquid nitrogen vapor phase. Analytical flow cytometry was used to check the purity and quantity of every magnetically sorted T cell population. Genomic DNA was isolated from every sorted fraction and measured by UV absorbance on a Nanodrop 2000c.

TCR CDR3 regions were amplified from genomic DNA by multiplex PCR using the deep immunoSEQ assay. For each cell subset, the extracted genomic DNA was distributed evenly across all wells of several immunoSEQ 96-well plates, and each plate served as one replicate. For sorted subsets, about 0.2 ug genomic DNA, equal to 30,000 to 35,000 T cell genomes, was loaded into each replicate PCR. Purified libraries were measured with a Qubit 3.0 fluorometer, size-checked on a Bioanalyzer 2100, and measured again with the KAPA Library Quantification kit. Every immunoSEQ 96-well plate was sequenced on a dedicated single-read 150-cycle Illumina NextSeq 550 flow cell. Processing in the source paper ran as follows. Because the immunoSEQ output included only junctional sequences and no quality scores, the filtering could not be the same as the filtering used for full-length reads. To assign V/J genes and CDR3, sequences were annotated against IMGT germline references using PyIR, a Python wrapper for IgBLAST v1.9. Reads were removed for weak V/J assignments (E-value above 1e-6), missing CDR3, stop codons, out-of-frame junctions, or ambiguous translated residues. V3J clonotypes were defined by identical inferred V gene, J gene, and CDR3 amino acid sequence. Percentage overlap between repertoires was computed as shared unique clonotypes divided by the size of the smaller repertoire. Repertoire richness was assessed with RTK rarefaction, the Chao1 estimator, and Recon v2.1 estimates of unobserved clonotypes. Generation probabilities were computed with OLGA for all TCRbeta clonotypes obtained by the gDNA method from four donors. Not all clones reach the TCRdb copy of this immuneACCESS table, which keeps in-frame sequences only. Checked studies attribute under half of the gap to unresolved V genes and leave the rest unexplained. D and trimming were read from the DNA, whereas the V and J calls and clone size are those reported in that table. The sample table shows more than 1,200,000 clones, and around 98.5% are seen once. In total, the top ten clones hold about 0.4% of the sample.

Summary of the overall study and its limitations: Sampling was restricted to blood, and TCR repertoires in tissues likely differ from the TCR repertoires found in blood. Higher generation probabilities were observed for clonotypes shared by all four sorted-subset donors than for non-shared clonotypes. Across several donors, approximately 5% of naive CD4, around 3.3% of naive CD8, roughly 2.3% of memory CD4, and around 0.4% of memory CD8 clonotypes were shared. Rarefaction of sorted-subset datasets indicated incomplete sequencing despite the large sequencing depth. Naive subsets generally had larger estimated clonotype richness than memory subsets. Pairwise subsampling led to the expectation that sequencing depth would affect the degree of clonotype sharing among donors. The small number of donors limited the genetic and exposure-history diversity represented.

The specimen was naive CD4+ T cells sorted from blood. Reading the label with the study, this specimen's cell subset or site is: CD45RA+ positively selected. In this chain, TRBV6-1 is recombined with TRBJ1-1; 8 junctional bases match TRBD1. This sequence was found in a man aged 25-45 years in good health. The CDR3 protein is CASSERDRLRAFF. The DNA sequence follows: TGTGCCAGCAGTGAACGGGACAGGCTGAGAGCTTTCTTT.